The 4 T cell receptor beta chains in this list originate from one sample, sequenced in a study of long-term antiretroviral therapy in people with HIV. Run at survey level, the immunoSEQ assay was version v3.0. Sequenced by immunoSEQ multiplex PCR; TCRdb stores in-frame clones only, minus some. The sample consists of 20,000 or so clones, less than 85% of them appearing once. The source material was unsorted PBMCs, sampled 0.5 years before starting antiretroviral therapy. Receptor source: a woman between 45 and 60 years old with HIV.

The gene calls are TRBV18 and TRBJ1-5; 9 bases are shared with TRBD1. The CDR3 runs to 15 residues. Per germline, CDR1 KGHSH and CDR2 LQKENI. The ends lost 3 bases at V and 6 bases at J; junction bases unmatched: 6. CDR3 in amino acids: CASSPETGGFQPQHF. The DNA for the CDR3 is TGTGCCAGCTCACCTGAGACAGGGGGTTTTCAGCCCCAGCATTTT.

This clone was detected a few times. The chain has TRBV27 and TRBJ1-6; 7 nucleotides match TRBD1. CDR3 length equals 15 residues. Trimming took 4 bases from V and 10 from J; bases not matched to a gene: 10. CDR1 is MNHEY, CDR2 SMNVEV, per germline (reference sequence). CDR3 DNA sequence: TGTGCCAGCAGTTCGGGCGGGACAGTGTACTCACCCCTCCACTTT. Protein sequence: CASSSGGTVYSPLHF.

The chain uses TRBV9 and TRBJ2-1; D not resolved. Per the germline V gene, CDR1 is SGDLS and CDR2 is YYNGEE. This CDR3 has 12 amino acids. V was shortened by 0 bases and J by 10 bases, with 8 bases between the two germline ends. CDR3: CASSVGTVEQFF. For the CDR3, the DNA is TGTGCCAGCAGCGTAGGGACGGTAGAGCAGTTCTTC. Supplemented by reference TRBV9 and TRBJ2-1, the full variable domain reads DSGVTQTPKHLITATGQRVTLRCSPRSGDLSVYWYQQSLDQGLQFLIQYYNGEERAKGNILERFSAQQFPDLHSELNLSSLELGDSALYFCASSVGTVEQFFGPGTRLTVL.

The chain combines TRBV5-1 with TRBJ2-5; 8 bases agree with TRBD2. Germline CDR1 reads SGHRS; CDR2 reads YFSETQ. The CDR3 is 17 amino acids. V shed 0 bases, J shed 5 bases, and the junction held 12 bases outside the gene matches. In DNA, the CDR3 is TGCGCCAGCAGCTTGGCCCGACTAGCGAGTGGTGGTGAGACCCAGTACTTC. Encoded protein: CASSLARLASGGETQYF.